Sequencing of this T cell receptor beta chain was carried out in a study of CD8+CD57+ T cells in acquired aplastic anemia. Study background: CD4+ and CD8+ cells, once sorted, gave DNA averaging about 3 ug.

Investigators profiled TCR beta VDJ and CDR3 from genomic DNA template. TCRdb fed the reads into MiXCR, producing one record per CDR3 protein. The sample yields about 240,000 distinct CDR3 sequences, more than 40% seen once. This clonotype was detected once. Since a much larger clone is just one base distant, this may be a read error. Patients sequenced had flow cytometry evidence of CD8+CD57+ cell expansion. In all patients, the disease was severe acquired aplastic anemia. The receptor comes from a human donor with aplastic anemia. The sequenced material came from sorted CD4+, CD8+, or CD8+CD57+ T cells (not recorded which) from PBMCs.

CDR3 loop: CARRPGEPFF. In DNA form, the CDR3 reads TGTGCTAGGCGTCCCGGGGAGCCGTTTTTT. The V and J genes are TRBV12-3 or TRBV12-4 and TRBJ2-2, with a tentative D call TRBD2 (5 bases). The CDR3 has 10 residues.